One and the same sample provided the 16 T cell receptor beta chains below, sequenced in a study of CD8 T cells in seronegative destructive rheumatoid arthritis. Measured with immunoSEQ multiplex PCR; TCRdb has only the in-frame clones, and not every one. In the table there are 550 to 800 clones, more than 85% of which are singletons. Sequencing input: CD8+ T cells from blood. The receptors come from a woman in her fifties or sixties with seronegative destructive rheumatoid arthritis.

The V gene is TRBV9, the J gene TRBJ2-1; possible D gene TRBD2, 6 bases. CDR1 is SGDLS and CDR2 is YYNGEE in the germline V gene. Trimming left V 1 base short and J 0 bases short, with 8 bases between. CDR3 size: 15 residues. CDR3 in DNA: TGTGCCAGCAGCGTACCGGGACTCTCCTACAATGAGCAGTTCTTC. Its protein product is CASSVPGLSYNEQFF.

This chain links TRBV27 with TRBJ2-1; 9 bases are a match to TRBD1. The V segment lost 9 bases and the J segment 4 bases; nucleotides outside the gene matches: 7. CDR1 and CDR2 from the germline V gene are MNHEY and SMNVEV (reference sequence). CDR3 length: 14 amino acids. The CDR3 reads CASSQGQGYNEQFF. DNA of the CDR3: TGTGCCAGTTCCCAGGGACAGGGTTACAATGAGCAGTTCTTC.

The chain has TRBV7-9 and TRBJ2-3; 13 positions match TRBD2. The CDR3 spans 13 residues. V lost 5 bases, J lost 8 bases, and 1 base stayed unmatched. In germline, CDR1 is SEHNR, CDR2 FQNEAQ (reference sequence). CDR3 DNA: TGTGCCAGCAGCACTAGCGGGGGGGCTACGCAGTATTTT. It is translated as CASSTSGGATQYF.

The V and J genes are TRBV7-2 and TRBJ2-1; D is perhaps TRBD1 (7 bases). The germline gives CDR1 SGHTA, CDR2 FQGNSA. Trimming stripped 5 bases from V and 5 bases from J, with 16 bases between. The CDR3 consists of 15 residues. In nucleotides, the CDR3 is TGTGCCAGCAGCGCGGGGACAGAAGGACACAATGAGCAGTTCTTC. This encodes CASSAGTEGHNEQFF.

CDR3 in amino acids: CASSQDVTSGSYEQYF. DNA for the CDR3: TGCGCCAGCAGCCAAGATGTGACTAGCGGTTCCTACGAGCAGTACTTC. This rearrangement joins TRBV4-1 to TRBJ2-7, with 9 bases matching TRBD2. Per germline, CDR1 MGHRA and CDR2 YSYEKL. The junction had 4 bases not matched to a gene; V was cut back by 0 bases and J by 1 base. The CDR3 length is 16 residues.

This clone occurred once. The chain recombines TRBV6-1 with TRBJ2-1; D gene ambiguous. Germline V gene sequence: CDR1 MNHNS, CDR2 SASEGT. This CDR3 region has 11 residues. V shed 2 bases and J shed 10 bases, with 6 bases lying between them. The CDR3 DNA is TGTGCCAGCAGTGAATATACAGAGCAGTTCTTC. As protein: CASSEYTEQFF.

The rearrangement links TRBV7-2 to TRBJ1-3; 9 nucleotides align to TRBD1. The CDR3 totals 14 residues. From germline, CDR1 is SGHTA and CDR2 FQGNSA. The ends lost 4 bases at V and 4 bases at J; junction bases unmatched: 2. DNA of the CDR3: TGTGCCAGCAGCTATGGGACAGGGGGAAACACCATATATTTT. Its translation: CASSYGTGGNTIYF.

The chain's CDR3 is CASSPRGQNYEQYF. The CDR3 DNA reads TGTGCCAGCAGCCCTAGGGGCCAGAACTACGAGCAGTACTTC. This chain connects TRBV7-2 to TRBJ2-7; the D gene is possibly TRBD1 (5 bases). CDR3 size: 14 residues. V lost 5 bases and J lost 3, with 14 bases in between. The germline CDR1 and CDR2 sequences are SGHTA and FQGNSA. Full variable domain (remainder filled in from reference TRBV7-2 and TRBJ2-7): GAGVSQSPSNKVTEKGKDVELRCDPISGHTALYWYRQSLGQGLEFLIYFQGNSAPDKSGLPSDRFSAERTGGSVSTLTIQRTQQEDSAVYLCASSPRGQNYEQYFGPGTRLTVT.

The V call is TRBV7-8, the J call TRBJ2-1; 13 bases are shared with TRBD2. CDR3 length: 15 residues. CDR1 and CDR2 from the germline V gene are SGHVS and FQNEAQ. Unmatched junction bases numbered 6, after V lost 6 bases and J lost 7 bases. CDR3 in amino acids: CASRGGTSGINEQFF. In nucleotides, the CDR3 is TGTGCCAGCAGGGGAGGGACTAGCGGGATTAATGAGCAGTTCTTC.

The V and J genes are TRBV28 and TRBJ1-2; TRBD1 might be the D (6 bases). Trimming removed 1 base from V and 8 bases from J, with 14 bases in between. The CDR3 sequence is 14 residues long. CDR1 and CDR2 from the germline V gene are MDHEN and SYDVKM. The CDR3 loop is CASSLFARGRGYTF. The CDR3 DNA sequence: TGTGCCAGCAGTTTATTTGCCAGGGGTCGCGGCTACACCTTC.

This clone was recorded a few times. V and J are TRBV15 and TRBJ2-5; TRBD1 matches 7 bases. J gave up 1 base and V 7 bases, and 3 bases lay outside the gene matches. The CDR3 runs to 13 residues. CDR1 and CDR2 from the germline V gene are LNHNV and YYDKDF (reference sequence). CDR3 bases: TGTGCCACCACGGCAGGGGGCCAAGAGACCCAGTACTTC. Its translation: CATTAGGQETQYF.

The chain couples TRBV5-1 to TRBJ2-7; the D gene is possibly TRBD1 (7 bases). Germline CDR1 reads SGHRS; CDR2 reads YFSETQ. This CDR3 region has 14 residues. V lost 1 base, J lost 5 bases, and 13 bases lay in between. The CDR3 loop is CASSLRQGLHEQYF. The CDR3 coding sequence is TGCGCCAGCAGCTTGAGACAGGGACTCCACGAGCAGTACTTC.

The chain couples TRBV14 to TRBJ2-7; D is perhaps TRBD1 (5 bases). CDR1 is SGHDN and CDR2 is FVKESK in the germline V gene. The CDR3 contains 14 residues. V was shortened by 3 bases and J by 0 bases, with 9 bases between the two germline ends. DNA for the CDR3: TGTGCCAGCAGCCAGAAACAGGCCTCCTACGAGCAGTACTTC. This sequence encodes CASSQKQASYEQYF.

CDR3 region: CASSSSGQGHSGNTIYF. The DNA for the CDR3 is TGTGCCAGTAGTAGCTCAGGACAGGGGCACTCTGGAAACACCATATATTTT. The chain is built from TRBV19 and TRBJ1-3, with TRBD1 matching 9 bases. The ends lost 4 bases at V and 0 bases at J; junction bases unmatched: 7. The CDR3 contains 17 residues. The germline CDR1 and CDR2 sequences are LNHDA and SQIVND (reference sequence). Full variable domain (remainder filled in from reference TRBV19 and TRBJ1-3): DGGITQSPKYLFRKEGQNVTLSCEQNLNHDAMYWYRQDPGQGLRLIYYSQIVNDFQKGDIAEGYSVSREKKESFPLTVTSAQKNPTAFYLCASSSSGQGHSGNTIYFGEGSWLTVV.

J is TRBJ2-3 and V is TRBV27, with 10 bases aligning to TRBD2. CDR1 and CDR2 (germline): MNHEY, SMNVEV (reference sequence). With 4 bases clipped from V and 2 bases from J, the junction kept 3 bases outside the gene matches. The CDR3 has 15 amino acids. The CDR3 protein is CASSSLAGYTDTQYF. For the CDR3, the DNA is TGTGCCAGCAGTTCACTAGCGGGGTACACAGATACGCAGTATTTT.

This clone was counted a single time. The CDR3 sequence is CASSLAGSSYNSPLHF. The CDR3 DNA sequence: TGTGCCAGCAGTTTAGCGGGGAGCTCCTATAATTCACCCCTCCACTTT. This chain connects TRBV28 to TRBJ1-6; D unclear. Germline V lookup: CDR1 MDHEN, CDR2 SYDVKM. Trimming took 2 bases from V and 0 from J, leaving 8 bases between them. This CDR3 has 16 residues.